Listed below are T cell receptor beta chains from one sample, sequenced in a study of blood T cell repertoires in COVID-19. Method: immunoSEQ multiplex PCR; TCRdb's copy keeps in-frame clones and lacks some. The sample contains about 220,000 clones, roughly 90% of which appear only once. The sequencing sample was made of PBMCs or T cells enriched from blood (not recorded which). These receptors were obtained from a woman aged 40 to 49 with acute COVID-19. Each CDR3 is given with its conserved first and last residue. A D gene is named only where the DNA matches it firmly. The size of a clone is reported for some rows only, either as once, few or many, or as a class for expanded clones.

TRBD1	TRBV6-1	16	NA	TRBJ1-5	TGTGCCAGCAGTGAGGGGAGGACAGGGGATGTCCAGCCCCAGCATTTT	CASSEGRTGDVQPQHF
NA	TRBV27	15	NA	TRBJ1-1	TGTGCCAGCAGTTTAGTAGGAGTGGGGGCCACTGAAGCTTTCTTT	CASSLVGVGATEAFF
NA	TRBV19	15	NA	TRBJ2-2	TGTGCCAGTAGTACCTACGCTAGTTCCACCGGGGAGCTGTTTTTT	CASSTYASSTGELFF
NA	TRBV12-3/TRBV12-4	13	once	TRBJ1-1	TGTGCCAGCAGTGTGACAGTGAACACTGAAGCTTTCTTT	CASSVTVNTEAFF
NA	TRBV7-8	14	once	TRBJ1-5	TGTGCCAGCACCACGACAGGTGGCAATCAGCCCCAGCATTTT	CASTTTGGNQPQHF
NA	TRBV5-6	16	few	TRBJ1-1	TGTGCCAGCAGCTTGGGTCAGGGGACGGGGAACACTGAAGCTTTCTTT	CASSLGQGTGNTEAFF
TRBD1	TRBV19	14	NA	TRBJ1-2	TGTGCCAGTAGCTTAAGACAGGGCATCTATGGCTACACCTTC	CASSLRQGIYGYTF
TRBD1	TRBV7-9	15	NA	TRBJ2-7	TGTGCCAGCAGTACCTATACAGGGGGCTCCTACGAGCAGTACTTC	CASSTYTGGSYEQYF
TRBD1	TRBV5-4	15	once	TRBJ2-1	TGTGCCAGCAGCACAAGGGACAGGGGCCCGAATGAGCAGTTCTTC	CASSTRDRGPNEQFF
TRBD1	TRBV7-9	14	NA	TRBJ1-1	TGTGCCAGCAGCGAGGGACAGGGATCTGTTGGGGCTTTCTTT	CASSEGQGSVGAFF